The entry below describes one TCR beta chain. Its matching antigen is unknown. The data are from a study of identical twins. Findings of the study overall: Cord blood beta clonotypes present at high abundance carried fewer insertions; no such pattern appeared in memory repertoires. A partial confounding effect on zero-insertion analyses could come from invariant MAIT and iNKT cells. Some out-of-frame alpha sequences were shared by twins, and these showed excess low generation probability.

Germline V gene data show CDR1 as SNHLY and CDR2 as FYNNEI. Between the trimmed V and J ends, which lost 1 base and 3 bases, there was a span of 9 bases. CDR3 length: 15 amino acids. Via MiXCR, TCRdb re-called the 5' RACE reads, giving one row per CDR3 protein. The table records around 1.7 million distinct CDR3 sequences, roughly 35% of them present only once. The material sequenced was cord blood. The genes are TRBV2 and TRBJ1-4; D possibly corresponds to TRBD1 (6 bases). This receptor was taken from a newborn girl in good health. This CDR3 is CASSEDRVANEKLFF. CDR3 nucleotide sequence: TGTGCCAGCAGTGAAGACAGGGTGGCTAATGAAAAACTGTTTTTT. Together with reference TRBV2 and TRBJ1-4, the CDR3 gives the full variable domain: EPEVTQTPSHQVTQMGQEVILRCVPISNHLYFYWYRQILGQKVEFLVSFYNNEISEKSEIFDDQFSVERPDGSNFTLKIRSTKLEDSAMYFCASSEDRVANEKLFFGSGTQLSVL.